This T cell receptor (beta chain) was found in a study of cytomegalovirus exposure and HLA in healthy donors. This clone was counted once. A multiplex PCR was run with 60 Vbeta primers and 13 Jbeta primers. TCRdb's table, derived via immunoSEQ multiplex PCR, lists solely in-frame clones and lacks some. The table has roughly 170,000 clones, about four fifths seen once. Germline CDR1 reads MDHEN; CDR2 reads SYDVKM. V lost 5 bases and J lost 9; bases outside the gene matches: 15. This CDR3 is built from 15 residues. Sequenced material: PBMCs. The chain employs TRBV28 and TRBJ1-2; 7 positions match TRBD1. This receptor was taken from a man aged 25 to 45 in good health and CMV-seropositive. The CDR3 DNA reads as TGTGCCAGCAGTCTATCCCGGGACAGAAGGGAGAGCTACACCTTC. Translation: CASSLSRDRRESYTF.